This TCR beta chain comes out of a study of early T cells in non-severe SARS-CoV-2 infection. Study in general: From unsorted whole blood, bulk RNA was sequenced, and the chains remained unpaired. Study-wide results and limits: Comparison of clonotypes with VDJdb favored anti-spike CD8 responses while missing private and CD4 specificities.

After removal of 2 bases from V and 2 bases from J, the junction contained 4 bases not matched to a gene. In germline, CDR1 is MNHEY, CDR2 SVGAGI. The CDR3 consists of 17 residues. Unique molecular identifiers (one per individual cDNA molecule) were attached. TCRdb re-derived calls from the 5' RACE reads in MiXCR, one entry per CDR3 protein. The repertoire holds tens of thousands of distinct CDR3 sequences, with roughly 7.1% as singletons. In this sample, this clonotype turned up many times. Its antigen is currently unknown. The rearrangement joins TRBV6-5 to TRBJ2-7, with 15 nucleotides matching TRBD2. The receptor's source is an adult who was a healthcare worker with PCR-confirmed SARS-CoV-2 infection or an uninfected control (not recorded which). The sequencing here drew on whole blood, taken at baseline. The CDR3 DNA sequence: TGTGCCAGCAGTTACCTGCGGACTAGCGGGAGGGCCTACGAGCAGTACGTC. This encodes CASSYLRTSGRAYEQYV.